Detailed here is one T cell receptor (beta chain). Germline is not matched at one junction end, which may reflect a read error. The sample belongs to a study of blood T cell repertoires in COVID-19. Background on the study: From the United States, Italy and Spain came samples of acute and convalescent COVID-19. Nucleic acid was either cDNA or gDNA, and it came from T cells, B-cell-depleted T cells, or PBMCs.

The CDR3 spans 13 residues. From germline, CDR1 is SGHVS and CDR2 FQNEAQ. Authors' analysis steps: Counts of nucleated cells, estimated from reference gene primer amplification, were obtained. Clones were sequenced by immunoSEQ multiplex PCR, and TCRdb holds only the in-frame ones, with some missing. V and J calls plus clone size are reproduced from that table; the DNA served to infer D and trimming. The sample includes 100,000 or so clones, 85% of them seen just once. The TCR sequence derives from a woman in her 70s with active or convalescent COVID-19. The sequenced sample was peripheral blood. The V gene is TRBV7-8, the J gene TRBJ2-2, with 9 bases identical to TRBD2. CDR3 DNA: TGTGCCAGCAGCGTAGCGGGAGCCGGGGAGCTGTTTTTT. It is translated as CASSVAGAGELFF.